This entry lists 7 T cell receptor beta chains sequenced from one sample in a study of cytomegalovirus exposure and HLA in healthy donors. PCR involved 60 Vbeta and 13 Jbeta primers. This table comes from immunoSEQ multiplex PCR, and its TCRdb copy is limited to in-frame clones, with some not included. The sample has over 200,000 clones, approximately 82% seen once. Sequenced material: PBMCs. These receptors all come from a woman aged 40 to 55 in good health and CMV-seronegative.

The chain recombines TRBV6-1 with TRBJ1-2, with TRBD1 matching 9 bases. CDR1 MNHNS and CDR2 SASEGT come from the germline V gene. V dropped 6 bases and J dropped 3; count of bases not matched to a gene: 5. This CDR3 contains 14 residues. The CDR3 loop reads CASSHRGHDYGYTF. In nucleotides, the CDR3 is TGTGCCAGCAGCCACAGGGGGCACGACTATGGCTACACCTTC.

The chain recombines TRBV27 with TRBJ1-1; 8 nucleotides align to TRBD1. The CDR3 length is 18 residues. Per germline, CDR1 MNHEY and CDR2 SMNVEV (reference sequence). Unmatched junction bases numbered 16, after V lost 2 bases and J lost 5 bases. Here the CDR3 DNA reads TGTGCCAGCAGTTTAAGGCGGACAGGGAGGGTCAGAAGTACTGAAGCTTTCTTT. Translation gives CASSLRRTGRVRSTEAFF.

The chain joins TRBV12-5 to TRBJ2-1, with D tentatively TRBD2 (6 bases). V was clipped by 2 bases and J by 9 bases, with 14 bases between them. The CDR3 covers 14 residues. From germline, CDR1 is LGHNT and CDR2 FRNRAP. CDR3 in amino acids: CASGLYNRGGEQFF. The CDR3 coding sequence is TGTGCTAGTGGTTTGTATAATCGGGGAGGTGAGCAGTTCTTC.

V usage is TRBV7-2 and J usage is TRBJ2-7; a possible D gene is TRBD2 (5 bases). Germline CDR1 and CDR2: SGHTA and FQGNSA. V was shortened by 3 bases and J by 6 bases, with 15 bases between the two germline ends. The length of the CDR3 is 14 residues. CDR3 nucleotide sequence: TGTGCCAGCAGCTTTGGCCTAGCTAATAGCGAGCAGTACTTC. The encoded protein is CASSFGLANSEQYF.

This clone was seen a single time. V gene TRBV9 combines with J gene TRBJ2-5; 9 nucleotides line up with TRBD1. The CDR3 covers 16 residues. CDR1 is SGDLS, CDR2 YYNGEE, per germline. With 2 bases clipped from V and 5 bases from J, the junction kept 10 bases outside the gene matches. The CDR3 nucleotides are TGTGCCAGCAGCGTCAACAGGGGGCTCCCGGGGGAGACCCAGTACTTC. This translates into CASSVNRGLPGETQYF.

This rearrangement joins TRBV19 to TRBJ1-1; 7 bases map to TRBD1. This CDR3 spans 12 amino acids. CDR1 and CDR2 (germline): LNHDA, SQIVND (reference sequence). V dropped 8 bases and J dropped 1; count of bases not matched to a gene: 1. CDR3 nucleotide sequence: TGTGCCAGTGGGGACAGGAACACTGAAGCTTTCTTT. Its protein is CASGDRNTEAFF.

This clone was picked up a small number of times. The rearrangement joins TRBV2 to TRBJ1-6; possibly TRBD1 for D (5 bases). V was clipped by 4 bases and J by 6 bases, with 7 bases between them. This CDR3 region has 13 residues. Germline loops: CDR1 SNHLY, CDR2 FYNNEI. The CDR3 loop is CASSGQLNSPLHF. DNA for the CDR3: TGTGCCAGCAGTGGACAGCTTAATTCACCCCTCCACTTT.